The 25 T cell receptor beta chains reported below all come from one sample, sequenced in a study of radiation and T cells in renal cell carcinoma. As for time point: blood 4 weeks post-SBRT, at nephrectomy. Treatment given: 15 Gy SBRT to primary tumor, nephrectomy 4 weeks later. Measured with immunoSEQ multiplex PCR; TCRdb has only the in-frame clones, and not every one. Of roughly 58,000 clones listed, 70% to 80% are singletons. The source was blood, collected from a patient whose treatment included radiotherapy and nephrectomy. The source is a man between 60 and 70 years old with renal cell carcinoma.

The rearrangement uses TRBV29-1 and TRBJ2-1; D might be TRBD2 (5 bases). CDR1 and CDR2 from the germline V gene are SQVTM and ANQGSEA. This CDR3 is built from 15 residues. The ends were cut back, 1 base at V and 8 bases at J, with 18 bases in the middle. CDR3 loop: CSVEVQWASQDEQFF. The CDR3 DNA is TGCAGCGTTGAAGTGCAATGGGCTAGCCAGGATGAGCAGTTCTTC.

As for this clone: One end of the junction is discordant with germline, which a read error may explain. The J gene is TRBJ1-2, the V gene TRBV11-2, with D tentatively TRBD1 (6 bases). From germline, CDR1 is SGHAT and CDR2 FQNNGV. CDR3 size: 14 residues. CDR3 region: CASSWDVGQRITRF. The CDR3 nucleotides are TGTGCCAGCAGCTGGGATGTAGGACAGCGAATAACCCGCTTC.

This clone was counted only a few times. The V call is TRBV6-5, the J call TRBJ1-2; 9 bases map to TRBD1. Germline V gene data show CDR1 as MNHEY and CDR2 as SVGAGI. Trimming at V came to 7 bases and at J to 7 bases, leaving 10 bases not matched to a gene. The CDR3 spans 14 residues. CDR3: CASNAGTGYLGYTF. The CDR3 region has the DNA TGTGCCAGCAATGCCGGGACAGGGTATCTTGGCTACACCTTC.

This chain uses TRBV12-5 with TRBJ1-1; tentatively, D is TRBD1 (5 bases). The length of the CDR3 is 15 residues. The germline CDR1 and CDR2 sequences are LGHNT and FRNRAP. The V gene lost 2 bases and the J gene lost 4 bases, with 14 bases spanning the gap. CDR3 protein: CASGLPRVGVTEAFF. The CDR3 region has the DNA TGTGCTAGTGGTTTGCCCAGGGTGGGAGTCACTGAAGCTTTCTTT. The full variable domain, with the rest looked up from reference TRBV12-5 and TRBJ1-1, is DARVTQTPRHKVTEMGQEVTMRCQPILGHNTVFWYRQTMMQGLELLAYFRNRAPLDDSGMPKDRFSAEMPDATLATLKIQPSEPRDSAVYFCASGLPRVGVTEAFFGQGTRLTVV.

J is TRBJ2-3 and V is TRBV4-3; 9 nucleotides line up with TRBD1. J was trimmed by 3 bases and V by 2 bases; bases with no gene match: 9. The germline CDR1 and CDR2 sequences are LGHNA and YSLEER. The CDR3 runs 17 residues. For the CDR3, the DNA is TGCGCCAGCAGCCAAACCCCGGGACAGGGATTGACAGATACGCAGTATTTT. Encoded protein: CASSQTPGQGLTDTQYF.

The CDR3 spells CASKISGGASYNEQFF. CDR3 in DNA: TGTGCCAGCAAAATTAGCGGGGGGGCCTCCTACAATGAGCAGTTCTTC. J is TRBJ2-1 and V is TRBV27; 11 bases align to TRBD2. Germline values: CDR1 MNHEY, CDR2 SMNVEV (reference sequence). The CDR3 has 16 residues. With 7 bases clipped from V and 0 bases from J, the junction kept 5 bases outside the gene matches.

This clone was detected a few times. This sequence joins TRBV11-2 and TRBJ1-2; no firm D call. From germline, CDR1 is SGHAT and CDR2 FQNNGV. The V end was cut by 4 bases, the J end by 7 bases, with 13 bases between. This CDR3 has 13 residues. Here the CDR3 reads CASSSTRNAGYTF. In DNA, the CDR3 is TGTGCCAGCAGCTCCACTAGAAACGCTGGCTACACCTTC.

CDR3 bases: TGTGCCAGCAGCGTTACCGGGGCCTCGGTGGGTACGCAGTATTTT. The encoded protein is CASSVTGASVGTQYF. This rearrangement joins TRBV9 to TRBJ2-3, with D perhaps being TRBD1 or TRBD2 (5 bases each). CDR1 SGDLS and CDR2 YYNGEE come from the germline V gene. V shed 2 bases and J shed 8 bases, with 18 bases lying between them. The CDR3 length is 15 residues.

The chain recombines TRBV10-3 with TRBJ2-2; TRBD1 is a possible D gene (6 bases). Germline V gives CDR1 ENHRY, CDR2 SYGVKD. The CDR3 extends over 15 amino acids. Trimming left V 6 bases short and J 0 bases short, with 11 bases between. The CDR3 coding sequence is TGTGCCATCAGACCCGGGACAACGAACACCGGGGAGCTGTTTTTT. Residues: CAIRPGTTNTGELFF.

J is TRBJ2-5 and V is TRBV2; 10 nucleotides match TRBD2. With 6 bases clipped from V and 5 bases from J, the junction kept 9 bases outside the gene matches. Per germline, CDR1 SNHLY and CDR2 FYNNEI. The CDR3 length is 15 residues. This CDR3 is CASRPSGGAGETQYF. For the CDR3, the DNA is TGTGCCAGCAGACCAAGCGGGGGGGCCGGGGAGACCCAGTACTTC.

This chain uses TRBV7-9 with TRBJ2-1; TRBD2 matches 7 bases. CDR1 SEHNR and CDR2 FQNEAQ come from the germline V gene (reference sequence). The CDR3 consists of 15 residues. V lost 6 bases, J lost 4 bases, and 9 bases stayed unmatched. The CDR3 reads CASRRPPSGYNEQFF. In nucleotides, the CDR3 is TGTGCCAGCAGGAGACCCCCTAGCGGATACAATGAGCAGTTCTTC.

The chain joins TRBV5-6 to TRBJ1-5, with no clear D. Germline CDR1 SGHDT, CDR2 YYEEEE. The V end lost 1 base, the J end lost 6 bases, and 11 bases lay between the germline ends. The CDR3 runs 14 residues. The CDR3 DNA sequence: TGTGCCAGCAGCTTGACCCTAGGTGGTCAGCCCCAGCATTTT. Translation: CASSLTLGGQPQHF.

This chain joins TRBV11-2 and TRBJ2-2, with D perhaps given as TRBD1 or TRBD2 (5 bases each). This CDR3 is built from 15 residues. Per the germline V gene, CDR1 is SGHAT and CDR2 is FQNNGV. V lost 0 bases and J 5 bases, leaving 10 bases between the germline ends. The CDR3 here is CASSLDRGGTGELFF. In DNA, the CDR3 is TGTGCCAGCAGCTTAGATCGGGGCGGAACCGGGGAGCTGTTTTTT.

This clone was counted once. J is TRBJ1-4 and V is TRBV15; D call uncertain. V dropped 4 bases and J dropped 7 bases, with 16 bases sitting between them. Germline CDR1 and CDR2: LNHNV and YYDKDF (reference sequence). The length of the CDR3 is 15 residues. CDR3 protein: CATSTDGRDTEKLFF. As DNA, the CDR3 is TGTGCCACCAGCACCGATGGAAGAGACACTGAAAAACTGTTTTTT.

This clone was recorded many times. The V call is TRBV10-1, the J call TRBJ1-2; D unclear. The CDR3 has 12 residues. Deletions cut 3 bases from V and 6 bases from J, with 8 bases between. Germline V gene data show CDR1 as WNHNN and CDR2 as SYGVQD (reference sequence). CDR3 in DNA: TGCGCCAGCAGTGACGGTTCCGATGGCTACACCTTC. Its translation is CASSDGSDGYTF.

The chain has TRBV5-6 and TRBJ1-2; the D gene is possibly TRBD1 (5 bases). Germline lookup yields CDR1 SGHDT and CDR2 YYEEEE. V was clipped by 2 bases and J by 7 bases, with 12 bases between them. The CDR3 runs 13 residues. The CDR3 loop reads CASSLMQGPGYTF. The CDR3 DNA sequence: TGTGCCAGCAGCTTAATGCAGGGCCCTGGCTACACCTTC.

The genes are TRBV4-2 and TRBJ2-7; D may be TRBD1 (5 bases). Trimming cost V 2 bases and J 0 bases, with 23 bases left between them. The germline gives CDR1 LGHNA, CDR2 YNFKEQ. The CDR3 sequence is 19 residues long. The CDR3 loop reads CASSQSQSVGTGSSYEQYV. CDR3 DNA: TGTGCCAGCAGCCAATCTCAGAGTGTCGGAACAGGAAGCTCCTACGAGCAGTACGTC.

V usage is TRBV2 and J usage is TRBJ2-2, with a possible D match to TRBD2 (5 bases). V was clipped by 6 bases and J by 2 bases, with 13 bases between them. Germline loops: CDR1 SNHLY, CDR2 FYNNEI. The CDR3 runs 15 residues. In DNA form, the CDR3 reads TGTGCCAGCAGAGCATTGCGGGCCAACACCGGGGAGCTGTTTTTT. Residues: CASRALRANTGELFF.

CDR3 DNA sequence: TGTGCCAGCAGCGTTCCGCTTAGTCGTACGCAGTATTTT. Translating it yields CASSVPLSRTQYF. This chain uses TRBV6-1 with TRBJ2-3; D is ambiguous. The V gene lost 6 bases and the J gene lost 8 bases, with 15 bases spanning the gap. The CDR3 has 13 residues. Germline V gives CDR1 MNHNS, CDR2 SASEGT.

The V gene is TRBV7-9, the J gene TRBJ1-6; D ambiguous. Per germline, CDR1 SEHNR and CDR2 FQNEAQ (reference sequence). The ends were cut back, 5 bases at V and 7 bases at J, with 9 bases in the middle. This CDR3 is 13 amino acids long. The CDR3, as DNA: TGTGCCAGCAGCCAGCAGACAAATTCACCCCTCCACTTT. Residues: CASSQQTNSPLHF.

V and J are TRBV11-3 and TRBJ2-2; unclear D gene. The CDR3 sequence is 15 residues long. Looked up from germline, CDR1 is SGHNT and CDR2 is YENEEA. Trimming left V 4 bases short and J 0 bases short, with 9 bases between. In DNA form, the CDR3 reads TGTGCCAGCAGCTCTTTCCTTACGAACACCGGGGAGCTGTTTTTT. The encoded protein is CASSSFLTNTGELFF.

This sequence joins TRBV2 and TRBJ1-1, with D possibly matching TRBD1 (5 bases). Germline V CDR1 and CDR2: SNHLY, FYNNEI. V lost 6 bases and J lost 4, with 18 bases in between. The CDR3 has 15 residues. The CDR3 DNA follows: TGTGCCAGCAGCAGATTAGGGGATGGGGTCACTGAAGCTTTCTTT. As protein: CASSRLGDGVTEAFF.

The genes are TRBV12-5 and TRBJ2-7; a weak D match, TRBD2 (5 bases). CDR1 and CDR2 (germline): LGHNT, FRNRAP. Trimming removed 6 bases at V and 0 bases at J, with 9 bases between. This CDR3 spans 13 amino acids. In DNA, the CDR3 is TGTGCTAGTGGGACCGGGGTCTCCTACGAGCAGTACTTC. Translation: CASGTGVSYEQYF.

The CDR3 DNA sequence: TGTGCCACCAGCAGAGGGGACAGGGCCTACGAGCAGTACTTC. Protein: CATSRGDRAYEQYF. V usage is TRBV15 and J usage is TRBJ2-7; 9 positions match TRBD1. With 1 base clipped from V and 2 bases from J, the junction kept 0 bases outside the gene matches. The CDR3 runs to 14 residues. Germline V gene lookup returns CDR1 LNHNV and CDR2 YYDKDF (reference sequence).

In DNA, the CDR3 is TGTGCCATCAGTGAAACGGATGGCTACACCTTC. Amino acids: CAISETDGYTF. This chain joins TRBV10-3 and TRBJ1-2; D gene unclear. The V end was cut by 3 bases, the J end by 6 bases, with 5 bases between. The CDR3 covers 11 residues. CDR1 and CDR2 from the germline V gene are ENHRY and SYGVKD.